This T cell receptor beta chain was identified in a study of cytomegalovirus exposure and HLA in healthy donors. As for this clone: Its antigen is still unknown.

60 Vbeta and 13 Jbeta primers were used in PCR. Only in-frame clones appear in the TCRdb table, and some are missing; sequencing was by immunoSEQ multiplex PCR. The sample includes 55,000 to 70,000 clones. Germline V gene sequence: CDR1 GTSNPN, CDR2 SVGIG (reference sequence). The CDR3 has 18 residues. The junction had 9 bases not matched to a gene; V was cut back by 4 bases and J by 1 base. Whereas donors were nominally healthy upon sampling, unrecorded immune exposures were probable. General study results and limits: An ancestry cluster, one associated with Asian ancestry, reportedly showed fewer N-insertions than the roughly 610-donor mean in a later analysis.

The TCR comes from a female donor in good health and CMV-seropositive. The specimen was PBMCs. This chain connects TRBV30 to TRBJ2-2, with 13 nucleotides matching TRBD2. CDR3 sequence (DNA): TGTGCCTGGAATCCGGGACTAGCGGGAATTTGGAACACCGGGGAGCTGTTTTTT. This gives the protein CAWNPGLAGIWNTGELFF. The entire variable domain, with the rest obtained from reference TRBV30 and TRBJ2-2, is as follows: SQTIHQWPATLVQPVGSPLSLECTVEGTSNPNLYWYRQAAGRGLQLLFYSVGIGQISSEVPQNLSASRPQDRQFILSSKKLLLSDSGFYLCAWNPGLAGIWNTGELFFGEGSRLTVL.